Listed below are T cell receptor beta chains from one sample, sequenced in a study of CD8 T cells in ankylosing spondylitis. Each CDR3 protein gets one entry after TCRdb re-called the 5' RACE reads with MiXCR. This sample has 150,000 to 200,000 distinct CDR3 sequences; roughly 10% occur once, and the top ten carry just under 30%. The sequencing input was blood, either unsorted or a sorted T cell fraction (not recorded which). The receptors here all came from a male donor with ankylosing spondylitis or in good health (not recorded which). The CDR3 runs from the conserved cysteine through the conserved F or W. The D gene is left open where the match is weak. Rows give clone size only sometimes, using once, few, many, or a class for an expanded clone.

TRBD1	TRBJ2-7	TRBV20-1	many	CSAGQGAYEQYF	TGCAGTGCTGGACAGGGGGCCTACGAGCAGTACTTC
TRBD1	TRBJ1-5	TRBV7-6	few	CASSLDTGGDQPQHF	TGTGCCAGCAGCTTAGACACAGGGGGCGATCAGCCCCAGCATTTT
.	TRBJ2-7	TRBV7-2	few	CASSHTTRSEQYF	TGTGCCAGCAGCCACACGACCCGAAGTGAACAGTACTTC
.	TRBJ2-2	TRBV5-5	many	CASSFEGTGELFF	TGTGCCAGCAGCTTTGAGGGCACCGGGGAGCTGTTTTTT
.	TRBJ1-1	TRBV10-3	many	CAISDGGDVIGSTEAFF	TGTGCCATCAGTGATGGAGGGGATGTGATAGGGAGCACTGAAGCTTTCTTT
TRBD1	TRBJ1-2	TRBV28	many	CASTSRAGQGLRGYTF	TGTGCCAGCACCTCAAGGGCGGGACAGGGGCTTCGTGGCTACACCTTC
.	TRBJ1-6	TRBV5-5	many	CASSLDWTENSPLHF	TGTGCCAGCAGCCTCGATTGGACTGAGAATTCACCCCTCCACTTT
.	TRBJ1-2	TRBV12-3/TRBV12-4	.	CASCGQTLYGYTF	TGTGCCAGTTGCGGACAAACCCTCTATGGCTACACCTTC
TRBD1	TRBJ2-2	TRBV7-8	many	CASSSGITGDNTGELFF	TGTGCCAGCAGCTCTGGGATTACAGGGGACAACACCGGGGAGCTGTTTTTT
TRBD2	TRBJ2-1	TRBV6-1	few	CASTYGASGGAYNEQFF	TGTGCCAGCACCTACGGGGCTAGCGGGGGGGCCTACAATGAGCAGTTCTTC
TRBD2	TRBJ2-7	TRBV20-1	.	CSASSVAGVGLAYEQYF	TGCAGTGCTAGCTCGGTAGCGGGCGTGGGTCTTGCCTACGAGCAGTACTTC
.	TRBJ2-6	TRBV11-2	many	CASSLGGPGVSGANVLTF	TGTGCCAGCAGCTTAGGAGGCCCAGGGGTCTCTGGGGCCAACGTCCTGACTTTC
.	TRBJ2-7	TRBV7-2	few	CASSLKAPGLGSYEQYF	TGTGCCAGCAGCTTAAAGGCCCCAGGGTTAGGGTCCTACGAGCAGTACTTC
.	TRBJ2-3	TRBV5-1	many	CASSLTDDSTDTQYF	TGCGCCAGCAGCTTGACTGACGATAGCACAGATACGCAGTATTTT
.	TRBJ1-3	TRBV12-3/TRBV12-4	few	CASSFLRGDTIYF	TGTGCCAGCAGTTTCCTGCGGGGGGACACCATATATTTT
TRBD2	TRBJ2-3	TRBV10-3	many	CAISESGLAADTQYF	TGTGCCATCAGTGAGTCGGGACTAGCGGCAGATACGCAGTATTTT
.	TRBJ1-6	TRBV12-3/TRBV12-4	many	CASSPGNSPLHF	TGTGCCAGCAGTCCCGGTAATTCACCCCTCCACTTT
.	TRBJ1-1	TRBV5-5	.	CASSFDSVLTEAFF	TGTGCCAGCAGCTTCGACAGCGTTCTCACTGAAGCTTTCTTT
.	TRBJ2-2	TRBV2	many	CASKTGTSNTGELFF	TGTGCCAGCAAGACAGGGACTTCTAACACCGGGGAGCTGTTTTTT
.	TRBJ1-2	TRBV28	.	CASRPGAAHYGYTF	TGTGCCAGCAGACCAGGGGCGGCCCACTATGGCTACACCTTC
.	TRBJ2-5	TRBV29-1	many	CSVGTQQETQYF	TGCAGCGTTGGCACTCAACAAGAGACCCAGTACTTC
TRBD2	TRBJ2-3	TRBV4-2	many	CASSQVTSGPTDTQYF	TGTGCCAGCAGCCAAGTGACTAGCGGCCCCACGGATACGCAGTATTTT
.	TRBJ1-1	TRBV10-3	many	CAISESRQLNTEAFF	TGTGCCATCAGTGAGTCTAGACAGCTGAACACTGAAGCTTTCTTT
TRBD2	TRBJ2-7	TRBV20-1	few	CSARTLESGGIYEQYF	TGCAGTGCTAGAACACTTGAGAGCGGGGGGATCTACGAGCAGTACTTC
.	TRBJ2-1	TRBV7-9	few	CASSLDNSEQFF	TGTGCCAGCAGCTTGGATAATAGTGAGCAGTTCTTC
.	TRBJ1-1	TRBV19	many	CASSISGILNTEAFF	TGTGCCAGTAGTATATCTGGAATATTGAACACTGAAGCTTTCTTT
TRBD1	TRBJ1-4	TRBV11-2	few	CASSLIGVGGAATNEKLFF	TGTGCCAGCAGCTTAATCGGTGTAGGGGGCGCGGCAACTAATGAAAAACTGTTTTTT
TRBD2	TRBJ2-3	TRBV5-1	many	CASSTYSGGTDTQYF	TGCGCCAGCAGCACCTATAGCGGGGGCACAGATACGCAGTATTTT
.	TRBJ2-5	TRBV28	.	CASSSGGLETQYF	TGTGCCAGCAGTTCGGGGGGCTTGGAGACCCAGTACTTC
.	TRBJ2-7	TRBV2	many	CASRVSSQAYEQYF	TGTGCCAGCAGAGTCTCTAGCCAAGCCTACGAGCAGTACTTC
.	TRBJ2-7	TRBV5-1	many	CASSLAGPGSEQYF	TGCGCCAGCAGCTTGGCCGGACCCGGGTCCGAGCAGTACTTC
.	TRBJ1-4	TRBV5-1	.	CASSLGVGEKLFF	TGCGCCAGCAGCTTAGGCGTTGGGGAAAAACTGTTTTTT
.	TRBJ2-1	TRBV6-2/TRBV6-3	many	CASSHNYNEQFF	TGTGCCAGCAGTCATAACTACAATGAGCAGTTCTTC
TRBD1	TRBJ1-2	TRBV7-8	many	CASSPRQGGYTF	TGTGCCAGCAGCCCCCGACAGGGCGGCTACACCTTC
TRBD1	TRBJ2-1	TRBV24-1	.	CATNRRQGEDNEQFF	TGTGCCACCAATCGGAGACAGGGGGAGGACAATGAGCAGTTCTTC
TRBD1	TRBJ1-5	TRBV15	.	CATSRDSGGRGNQPQHF	TGTGCCACCAGCAGAGATTCAGGGGGGCGCGGCAATCAGCCCCAGCATTTT
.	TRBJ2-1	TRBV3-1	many	CASSQEYWGNEQFF	TGTGCCAGCAGCCAAGAATACTGGGGAAATGAGCAGTTCTTC
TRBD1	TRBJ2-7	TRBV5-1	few	CASSLDRGSGEQYF	TGCGCCAGCAGCTTGGACAGGGGGTCGGGCGAGCAGTACTTC
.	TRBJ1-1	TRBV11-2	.	CASTLQGTEAFF	TGTGCCAGCACCCTCCAAGGCACTGAAGCTTTCTTT
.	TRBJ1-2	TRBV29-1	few	CSVVPRGDQANYGYTF	TGCAGCGTTGTCCCTCGGGGTGACCAAGCTAACTATGGCTACACCTTC
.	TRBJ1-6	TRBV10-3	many	CAIRETDSPLHF	TGTGCCATCAGGGAGACCGACTCACCCCTCCACTTT